This T cell receptor beta chain is from a study of blood T cell repertoires in COVID-19. Across the whole study: Collection of acute and convalescent COVID-19 samples took place in the United States, Italy and Spain. Sources were T cells, B-cell-depleted T cells, or PBMCs; the material itself was cDNA or gDNA.

Germline CDR1 and CDR2: LGHDT and YNNKEL (reference sequence). V dropped 4 bases and J dropped 4; count of bases not matched to a gene: 5. The CDR3 runs 14 residues. A Seattle source enrolled patients during active infection and followed them longitudinally. In the source study's methods: Estimation of nucleated cell counts relied on the amplification of reference gene primers. Using immunoSEQ multiplex PCR, the repertoire was profiled, and TCRdb retains in-frame clones only, with some absent. V and J calls and clone size follow that table, whereas D and trimming were derived from the DNA. Here the sample spans around 270,000 clones, around 87% being singletons.

The source material was peripheral blood. This clonotype originated in an older woman with COVID-19, enrolled during active disease. This rearrangement joins TRBV3-1 (or the pseudogene TRBV3-2) to TRBJ2-5; TRBD2 agrees at 8 bases. CDR3 sequence reads: CASSRGLARETQYF. DNA for the CDR3: TGTGCCAGCAGCCGCGGACTAGCCAGAGAGACCCAGTACTTC.